The entry below gives a single TCR beta chain sequence along with its context. Germline lookup yields CDR1 SGHRS and CDR2 YFSETQ. The V segment lost 0 bases and the J segment 6 bases; nucleotides outside the gene matches: 8. This CDR3 has 15 residues. The sample originates from a study of T cell changes during pregnancy in multiple sclerosis. Profiled with immunoSEQ multiplex PCR; TCRdb holds only in-frame clones, not every one. Of tens of thousands of clones detected, 85% to 95% appear once; the ten largest clones hold 2.8%. The source is a female donor in good health, enrolled as a control in a pregnancy study. V and J are TRBV5-1 and TRBJ1-1; TRBD1 matches at 7 bases. The sequenced sample was peripheral blood, obtained in the third trimester of pregnancy. CDR3 in DNA: TGCGCCAGCAGCTTGGATTCTCAGGGGGGCGCTGAAGCTTTCTTT. Translation: CASSLDSQGGAEAFF.